This T cell receptor (beta chain) was captured in a study of blood T cell repertoires in COVID-19 (dated by TCRdb to about 2020). In terms of the full investigation: Samples covering the acute and convalescent phases of COVID-19 were provided by collaborators in the United States, Italy and Spain. The prospective study material was composed of cDNA or gDNA derived from T cells, B-cell-depleted T cells, or PBMCs. Subjects who had been exposed to COVID-19, were actively infected with it, or had recovered from it provided the deeply sampled blood TCRbeta repertoires that made up the dataset. A freely available public database, intended as a resource for researchers studying the immune response to SARS-CoV-2, is where the repertoires were released. The samples were drawn from two sources: the first 160 participants of the ongoing ImmuneRACE study, and fewer than 1,500 subjects contributed by 6 global collaborators. Nearly every sample came with metadata listing a de-identified subject ID, COVID-19 status, age in years and sex. Where available, HLA class I and class II types were taken from metadata supplied by the sample provider and were not determined by assay-based typing.

Based on the germline V gene, the CDR1 and CDR2 sequences are SGHTA and FQGNSA. The CDR3 runs 15 residues from the cysteine to the phenylalanine. The sequence is cut down to CDR3 DNA, 45 bases in frame from base 1. V is pruned by 3 bases and J by 1 base, leaving 1 base of the junction without a gene match. Of note for this clone: Its cognate antigen has yet to be identified. Base qualities were left out, and no much larger clone turns up one base away. This same CDR3 is encoded by further DNA sequences in the sample.

Collaborating institutions collected whole blood in K2EDTA tubes following their own protocols. For TCRbeta analysis, collaborators shipped samples in one of three forms: frozen whole blood, isolated PBMCs, or DNA extracted from either of those sample types. General conclusions and limits of the study: The quantity of clinical and demographic metadata differed by source and by participant and was supplied without curation.

TCRbeta CDR3 regions were amplified from genomic DNA using the immunoSEQ Assay, a bias-controlled multiplex PCR. Under the source paper's analysis protocol: The number of nucleated cells in each sample was estimated from the amplification of reference gene primers within the assay. Sequence reads were collapsed and filtered to measure the absolute abundance of every unique TCRbeta CDR3 rearrangement. For each sample, productive Simpson clonality was calculated as the square root of Simpson's diversity index across productive rearrangements. What TCRdb holds here is the immuneACCESS table cut down to in-frame rearrangements. Part of the clones is not present; checked against another copy, under half of the missing clones reflect an unresolved V gene, and the others are unexplained. V and J calls and clone size are given by that table; D and trimming were obtained from the DNA. For this sample the table gives around 200,000 clones, of which about 85% were detected only once. The ten largest make up roughly 9.8% of the sample.

The TCR was taken from a woman of 80 years or more with acute or convalescent COVID-19. What was sequenced was peripheral blood. The chain is encoded by TRBV7-2 joined to TRBJ2-1; 9 junctional bases match TRBD2. Here the CDR3 is given as CASSFAGGSYNEQFF. The DNA sequence is as follows: TGTGCCAGCAGCTTCGCGGGGGGGTCCTACAATGAGCAGTTCTTC.